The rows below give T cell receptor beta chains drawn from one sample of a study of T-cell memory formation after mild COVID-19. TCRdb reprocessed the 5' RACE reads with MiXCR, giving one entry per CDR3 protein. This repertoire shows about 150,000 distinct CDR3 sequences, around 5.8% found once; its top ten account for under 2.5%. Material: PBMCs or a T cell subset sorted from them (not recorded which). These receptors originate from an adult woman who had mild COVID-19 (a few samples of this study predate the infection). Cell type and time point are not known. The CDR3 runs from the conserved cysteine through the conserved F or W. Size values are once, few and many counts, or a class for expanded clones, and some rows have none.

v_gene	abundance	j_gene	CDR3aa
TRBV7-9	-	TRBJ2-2	CASSLATAGELFF
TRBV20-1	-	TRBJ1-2	CSAKGQDYGYTF
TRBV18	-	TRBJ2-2	CASSPRTGFTGELFF
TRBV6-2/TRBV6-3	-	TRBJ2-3	CASSYARLADTQYF
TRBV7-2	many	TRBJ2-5	CASSLDWQQETQYF
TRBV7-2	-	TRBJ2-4	CASSLGSLAKNIQYF
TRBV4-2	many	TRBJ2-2	CASSQGGGLADELFF
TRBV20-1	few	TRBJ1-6	CSARDDRGSYNSPLHF
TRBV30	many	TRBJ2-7	CAWSLGVQSSYEQYF
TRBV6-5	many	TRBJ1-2	CASSSTGGYYGYTF
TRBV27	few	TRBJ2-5	CASRKHRGGQETQYF
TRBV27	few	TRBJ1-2	CASPTPQGSGYTF
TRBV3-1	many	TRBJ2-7	CASSLSHQQYF
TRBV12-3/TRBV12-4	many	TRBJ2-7	CASSLLDRGIHEQYF
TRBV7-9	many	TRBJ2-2	CASSSHRGRNTGELFF
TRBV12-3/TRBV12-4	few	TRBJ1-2	CASRSGQGPYGYTF
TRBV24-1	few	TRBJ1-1	CATSETRDGGIAFF
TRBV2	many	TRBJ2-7	CASKGPWQGEQYF
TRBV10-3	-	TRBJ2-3	CAIKPLPGTSGGPTDTQYF
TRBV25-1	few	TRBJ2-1	CASSESGGNEQFF
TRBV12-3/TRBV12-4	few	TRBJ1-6	CASSLEGSRNSPLHF
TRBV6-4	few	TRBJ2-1	CASSGTSGPYNEQFF
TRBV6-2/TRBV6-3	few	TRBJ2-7	CASRLAGGIYEQYF
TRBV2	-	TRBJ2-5	CASKLLEETQYF
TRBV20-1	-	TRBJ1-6	CSAWARGNSPLHF
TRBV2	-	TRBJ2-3	CASMRDNTDTQYF
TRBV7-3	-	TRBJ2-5	CASSSSGTSWKTQYF
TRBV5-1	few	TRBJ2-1	CASRPSVASYNEQFF
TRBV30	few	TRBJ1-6	CAWREAGLNNSPLHF
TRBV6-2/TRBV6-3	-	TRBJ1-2	CASSNAGRGYTF
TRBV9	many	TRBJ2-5	CASSAGLAGRMAETQYF
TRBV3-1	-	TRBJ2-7	CASSQDLRDGSYEQYF